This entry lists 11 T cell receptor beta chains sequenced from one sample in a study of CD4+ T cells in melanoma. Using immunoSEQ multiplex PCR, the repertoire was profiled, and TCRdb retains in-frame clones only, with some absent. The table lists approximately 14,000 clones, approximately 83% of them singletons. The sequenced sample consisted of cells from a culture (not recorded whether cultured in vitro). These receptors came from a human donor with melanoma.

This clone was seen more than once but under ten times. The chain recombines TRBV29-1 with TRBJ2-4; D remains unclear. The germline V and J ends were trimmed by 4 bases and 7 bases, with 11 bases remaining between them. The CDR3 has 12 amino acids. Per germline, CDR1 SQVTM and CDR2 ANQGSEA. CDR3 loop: CSVGSGPNIQYF. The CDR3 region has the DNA TGCAGCGTTGGGTCAGGCCCGAACATTCAGTACTTC.

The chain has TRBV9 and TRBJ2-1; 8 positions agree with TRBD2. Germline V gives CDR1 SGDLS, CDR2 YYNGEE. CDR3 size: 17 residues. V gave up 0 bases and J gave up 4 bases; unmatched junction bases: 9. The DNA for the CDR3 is TGTGCCAGCAGCGTAGGCCCCGGGGGGGCCAGTTACAATGAGCAGTTCTTC. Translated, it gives CASSVGPGGASYNEQFF.

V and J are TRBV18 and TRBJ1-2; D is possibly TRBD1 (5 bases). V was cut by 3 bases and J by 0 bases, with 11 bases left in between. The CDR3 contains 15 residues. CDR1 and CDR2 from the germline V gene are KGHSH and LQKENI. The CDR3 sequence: CASSPAQDSNYGYTF. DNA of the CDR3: TGTGCCAGCTCACCCGCACAGGATTCTAACTATGGCTACACCTTC.

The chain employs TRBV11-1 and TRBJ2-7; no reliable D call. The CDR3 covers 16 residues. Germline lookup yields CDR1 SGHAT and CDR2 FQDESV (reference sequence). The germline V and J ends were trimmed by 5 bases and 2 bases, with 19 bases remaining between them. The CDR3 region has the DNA TGTGCCAGCAGCACACGACCAGGAAAATCGGCCTACGAGCAGTACTTC. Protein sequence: CASSTRPGKSAYEQYF.

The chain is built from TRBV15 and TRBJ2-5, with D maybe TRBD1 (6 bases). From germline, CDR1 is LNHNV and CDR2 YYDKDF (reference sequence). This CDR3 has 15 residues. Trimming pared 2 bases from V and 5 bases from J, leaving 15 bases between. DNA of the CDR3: TGTGCCACCAGCAGAACTCAGCCAGGGGTGGAGACCCAGTACTTC. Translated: CATSRTQPGVETQYF.

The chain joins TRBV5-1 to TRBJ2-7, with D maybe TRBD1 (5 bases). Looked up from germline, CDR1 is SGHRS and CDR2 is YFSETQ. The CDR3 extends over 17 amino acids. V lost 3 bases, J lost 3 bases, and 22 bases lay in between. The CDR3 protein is CASSWGFGVGASYEQYF. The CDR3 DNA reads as TGCGCCAGCAGCTGGGGTTTCGGTGTTGGGGCCAGCTACGAGCAGTACTTC. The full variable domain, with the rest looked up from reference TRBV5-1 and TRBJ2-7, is KAGVTQTPRYLIKTRGQQVTLSCSPISGHRSVSWYQQTPGQGLQFLFEYFSETQRNKGNFPGRFSGRQFSNSRSEMNVSTLELGDSALYLCASSWGFGVGASYEQYFGPGTRLTVT.

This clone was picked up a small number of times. CDR3 loop: CASSARRAGNTIYF. The CDR3 DNA reads as TGTGCCAGCAGTGCACGGAGGGCGGGAAACACCATATATTTT. The rearrangement links TRBV2 to TRBJ1-3; D call uncertain. Germline-derived CDR1 and CDR2 are SNHLY and FYNNEI. V lost 4 bases and J 4 bases, leaving 11 bases between the germline ends. The CDR3 consists of 14 residues. Looking up the rest from reference TRBV2 and TRBJ1-3 gives the full variable domain: EPEVTQTPSHQVTQMGQEVILRCVPISNHLYFYWYRQILGQKVEFLVSFYNNEISEKSEIFDDQFSVERPDGSNFTLKIRSTKLEDSAMYFCASSARRAGNTIYFGEGSWLTVV.

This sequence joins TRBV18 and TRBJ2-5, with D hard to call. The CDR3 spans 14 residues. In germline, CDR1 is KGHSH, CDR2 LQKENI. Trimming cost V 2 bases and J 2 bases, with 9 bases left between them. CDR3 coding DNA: TGTGCCAGCTCACCATCACACTCACAAGAGACCCAGTACTTC. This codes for CASSPSHSQETQYF. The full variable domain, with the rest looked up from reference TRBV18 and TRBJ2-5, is NAGVMQNPRHLVRRRGQEARLRCSPMKGHSHVYWYRQLPEEGLKFMVYLQKENIIDESGMPKERFSAEFPKEGPSILRIQQVVRGDSAAYFCASSPSHSQETQYFGPGTRLLVL.

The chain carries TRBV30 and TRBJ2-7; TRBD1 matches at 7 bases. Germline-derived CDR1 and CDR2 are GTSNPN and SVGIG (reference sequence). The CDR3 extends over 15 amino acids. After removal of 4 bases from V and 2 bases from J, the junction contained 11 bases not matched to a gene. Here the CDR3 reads CAWTYPTGRTYEQYF. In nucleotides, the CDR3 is TGTGCCTGGACCTACCCGACAGGGCGTACCTACGAGCAGTACTTC.

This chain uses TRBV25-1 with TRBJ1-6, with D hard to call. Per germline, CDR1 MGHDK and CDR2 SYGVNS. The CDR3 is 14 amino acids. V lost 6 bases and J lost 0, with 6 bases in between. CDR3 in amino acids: CASRLGSYNSPLHF. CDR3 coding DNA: TGTGCCAGCAGACTCGGCTCCTATAATTCACCCCTCCACTTT.

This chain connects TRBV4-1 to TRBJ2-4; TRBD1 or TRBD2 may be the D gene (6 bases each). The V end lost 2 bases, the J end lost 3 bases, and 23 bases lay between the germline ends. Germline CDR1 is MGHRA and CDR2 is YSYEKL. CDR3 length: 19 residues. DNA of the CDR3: TGCGCCAGCAGCCAAATTGTCCGGGGGCCTTCAGGAGACAAAAACATTCAGTACTTC. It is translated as CASSQIVRGPSGDKNIQYF.